The 28 T cell receptor beta chains below were found in one sample sequenced in a study of OX40 agonist ivuxolimab in advanced cancers. Profiled with immunoSEQ multiplex PCR; TCRdb holds only in-frame clones, not every one. The sample consists of about 68,000 clones, 91% of them appearing once. The sample here was CD4+ or CD8+ T cells sorted from blood, taken in a trial of the OX40 agonist ivuxolimab. The source is an adult with an advanced solid tumor such as melanoma, head and neck, liver or kidney cancer.

This chain connects TRBV7-8 to TRBJ2-3, with D possibly being TRBD1 (5 bases). Trimming took off 3 bases at V and 0 bases at J, with 13 bases between the two ends. Germline CDR1 is SGHVS and CDR2 is FQNEAQ. This CDR3 region has 16 residues. The CDR3 spells CASSFRQGGSTDTQYF. As DNA, the CDR3 is TGTGCCAGCAGCTTCCGGCAGGGCGGTAGCACAGATACGCAGTATTTT.

This clone was seen just once. The chain employs TRBV11-2 and TRBJ2-1; TRBD2 matches 8 bases. The CDR3 contains 19 residues. From germline, CDR1 is SGHAT and CDR2 FQNNGV. V lost 1 base and J lost 8; bases outside the gene matches: 19. CDR3 loop: CASSLGREGLAGFIDEQFF. The CDR3 DNA is TGTGCCAGCAGCTTAGGAAGGGAGGGGCTAGCGGGCTTTATCGATGAGCAGTTCTTC. Together with reference TRBV11-2 and TRBJ2-1, the CDR3 gives the full variable domain: EAGVAQSPRYKIIEKRQSVAFWCNPISGHATLYWYQQILGQGPKLLIQFQNNGVVDDSQLPKDRFSAERLKGVDSTLKIQPAKLEDSAVYLCASSLGREGLAGFIDEQFFGPGTRLTVL.

This chain uses TRBV5-1 with TRBJ2-7; 12 positions agree with TRBD2. Per the germline V gene, CDR1 is SGHRS and CDR2 is YFSETQ. Unmatched junction bases numbered 8, after V lost 4 bases and J lost 9 bases. The CDR3 extends over 14 amino acids. DNA of the CDR3: TGCGCCAGCAGCGTGGAGACTAGCGGGAGTGTGCAGTACTTC. Protein product: CASSVETSGSVQYF.

The V call is TRBV28, the J call TRBJ1-2, with D uncertain. V was pared by 4 bases and J by 5 bases, with 2 bases between. The germline CDR1 and CDR2 sequences are MDHEN and SYDVKM. The length of the CDR3 is 10 residues. The CDR3 DNA reads as TGTGCCAGCAGTTCTTATGGCTACACCTTC. It codes for CASSSYGYTF.

The rearrangement links TRBV18 to TRBJ1-1; D not certain. CDR1 KGHSH and CDR2 LQKENI come from the germline V gene. This CDR3 has 14 residues. With 5 bases removed from V and 4 bases from J, the gap between germline ends came to 14 bases. The CDR3 DNA is TGTGCCAGCTCATCATCGGGGTGGGGCACTGAAGCTTTCTTT. Translation gives CASSSSGWGTEAFF.

The chain recombines TRBV2 with TRBJ1-3; possible D gene TRBD1, 6 bases. Germline CDR1 SNHLY, CDR2 FYNNEI. Trimming removed 6 bases at V and 0 bases at J, with 18 bases between. There are 17 residues in the CDR3. CDR3 nucleotides: TGTGCCAGCAGAAACGCCCCTACAGGGCGCTCTGGAAACACCATATATTTT. Residues: CASRNAPTGRSGNTIYF.

The gene calls are TRBV7-9 and TRBJ1-1; a possible D gene is TRBD1 (5 bases). Trimming stripped 5 bases from V and 1 base from J, with 14 bases between. The CDR3 has 15 residues. Looked up from germline, CDR1 is SEHNR and CDR2 is FQNEAQ (reference sequence). CDR3 DNA sequence: TGTGCCAGCAGCCGGCTCGGGGCCCAGAACACTGAAGCTTTCTTT. Protein product: CASSRLGAQNTEAFF.

The genes are TRBV28 and TRBJ2-7, with D unresolved. This CDR3 contains 13 residues. CDR1 is MDHEN and CDR2 is SYDVKM in the germline V gene. V was trimmed by 3 bases and J by 7 bases, leaving 13 bases between them. DNA of the CDR3: TGTGCCAGCAGTTTGTTGTCTTTGGGTGAGCAGTACTTC. Amino acids: CASSLLSLGEQYF. The complete variable domain, with remaining parts taken from reference TRBV28 and TRBJ2-7, reads DVKVTQSSRYLVKRTGEKVFLECVQDMDHENMFWYRQDPGLGLRLIYFSYDVKMKEKGDIPEGYSVSREKKERFSLILESASTNQTSMYLCASSLLSLGEQYFGPGTRLTVT.

J is TRBJ1-2 and V is TRBV6-5; possible D gene TRBD1, 5 bases. This CDR3 is 13 amino acids long. From germline, CDR1 is MNHEY and CDR2 SVGAGI. Trimming pared 5 bases from V and 7 bases from J, leaving 14 bases between. The CDR3 loop reads CASSGTVESGYTF. CDR3 nucleotide sequence: TGTGCCAGCAGTGGGACGGTGGAAAGTGGCTACACCTTC.

This chain uses TRBV2 with TRBJ1-2; 7 bases are a match to TRBD1. The J segment lost 4 bases and the V segment lost 6 bases, leaving 8 bases of the junction unmatched. Per germline, CDR1 SNHLY and CDR2 FYNNEI. This CDR3 region has 14 residues. Here the CDR3 reads CASSRDSSSYGYTF. The CDR3 region has the DNA TGTGCCAGCAGCCGGGACAGTTCAAGCTATGGCTACACCTTC.

The rearrangement joins TRBV25-1 to TRBJ2-7; D call uncertain. Germline V lookup: CDR1 MGHDK, CDR2 SYGVNS. The CDR3 runs 14 residues. The germline V and J ends were trimmed by 3 bases and 2 bases, with 11 bases remaining between them. The CDR3 DNA follows: TGTGCCAGCAGTGACCCCGCCAACCCCTACGAGCAGTACTTC. Translated, it gives CASSDPANPYEQYF.

The rearrangement links TRBV5-1 to TRBJ1-2; no definite D call. Germline lookup yields CDR1 SGHRS and CDR2 YFSETQ. The CDR3 has 14 amino acids. Trimming pared 1 base from V and 4 bases from J, leaving 11 bases between. In nucleotides, the CDR3 is TGCGCCAGCAGCTTGAATAAGGCCCTCTATGGCTACACCTTC. This gives the protein CASSLNKALYGYTF.

This chain links TRBV10-2 with TRBJ1-5; a possible D gene is TRBD1 (6 bases). The germline V gene encodes CDR1 WSHSY and CDR2 SAAADI. This CDR3 contains 15 residues. Trimming pared 6 bases from V and 0 bases from J, leaving 12 bases between. CDR3 in amino acids: CASRDRINSNQPQHF. CDR3 nucleotide sequence: TGCGCCAGCAGAGACAGGATCAATAGCAATCAGCCCCAGCATTTT.

The genes are TRBV7-9 and TRBJ2-6; possible D gene TRBD2, 5 bases. The CDR3 loop spans 16 amino acids. Germline CDR1 SEHNR, CDR2 FQNEAQ (reference sequence). V shed 1 base and J shed 2 bases, with 9 bases lying between them. The CDR3 DNA sequence: TGTGCCAGCAGCTTAGTGGGAGATGCTGGGGCCAACGTCCTGACTTTC. Translation: CASSLVGDAGANVLTF.

The chain has TRBV4-1 and TRBJ1-2; D is perhaps TRBD1 (5 bases). Trimming took 3 bases from V and 7 from J, leaving 24 bases between them. The CDR3 covers 17 residues. CDR1 and CDR2 from the germline V gene are MGHRA and YSYEKL. The CDR3 protein is CASSQGFRDGQRAGYTF. The CDR3 DNA reads as TGCGCCAGCAGCCAGGGATTCCGGGACGGGCAACGTGCTGGCTACACCTTC.

The V and J genes are TRBV25-1 and TRBJ2-5, with D perhaps matching TRBD1 (7 bases). V lost 11 bases to trimming and J lost 2 bases, with 18 bases between them. Germline values: CDR1 MGHDK, CDR2 SYGVNS. This CDR3 has 14 residues. The CDR3: CAGGPRDRQETQYF. The CDR3 DNA follows: TGTGCCGGAGGGCCCCGGGACAGACAAGAGACCCAGTACTTC.

The chain combines TRBV28 with TRBJ1-1, with D unresolved. CDR3 length: 12 amino acids. Germline CDR1 and CDR2: MDHEN and SYDVKM. Trimming stripped 8 bases from V and 1 base from J, with 8 bases between. This CDR3 reads CASETANTEAFF. The CDR3 DNA reads TGTGCCAGCGAAACAGCGAACACTGAAGCTTTCTTT. Full variable domain (missing parts from reference TRBV28 and TRBJ1-1): DVKVTQSSRYLVKRTGEKVFLECVQDMDHENMFWYRQDPGLGLRLIYFSYDVKMKEKGDIPEGYSVSREKKERFSLILESASTNQTSMYLCASETANTEAFFGQGTRLTVV.

The J gene is TRBJ1-1, the V gene TRBV11-3; 10 nucleotides line up with TRBD1. CDR1 and CDR2 (germline): SGHNT, YENEEA. The CDR3 consists of 15 residues. Losses at the gene ends were 4 bases for V and 5 bases for J; bases not matched to a gene: 7. Here the CDR3 reads CASSYSGTGATEAFF. The CDR3 region has the DNA TGTGCCAGCAGCTATAGCGGGACAGGGGCGACTGAAGCTTTCTTT. Filled out from reference TRBV11-3 and TRBJ1-1, the complete variable domain reads EAGVVQSPRYKIIEKKQPVAFWCNPISGHNTLYWYLQNLGQGPELLIRYENEEAVDDSQLPKDRFSAERLKGVDSTLKIQPAELGDSAVYLCASSYSGTGATEAFFGQGTRLTVV.

The chain employs TRBV5-1 and TRBJ2-2; D possibly matches TRBD1 or TRBD2 (5 bases each). CDR3 length equals 13 residues. Deletions cut 1 base from V and 6 bases from J, with 7 bases between. Germline V gives CDR1 SGHRS, CDR2 YFSETQ. CDR3 DNA sequence: TGCGCCAGCAGCTTGATGGGGGCCGGGGAGCTGTTTTTT. This encodes CASSLMGAGELFF.

This chain joins TRBV5-6 and TRBJ2-5; unclear D gene. The V gene lost 1 base and the J gene lost 1 base, with 8 bases spanning the gap. There are 14 residues in the CDR3. Germline V CDR1 and CDR2: SGHDT, YYEEEE. CDR3 coding DNA: TGTGCCAGCAGCTTGTTTTACTTCCAAGAGACCCAGTACTTC. Translation gives CASSLFYFQETQYF. Complete variable domain (other parts from reference TRBV5-6 and TRBJ2-5): DAGVTQSPTHLIKTRGQQVTLRCSPKSGHDTVSWYQQALGQGPQFIFQYYEEEERQRGNFPDRFSGHQFPNYSSELNVNALLLGDSALYLCASSLFYFQETQYFGPGTRLLVL.

This chain joins TRBV19 and TRBJ2-3; 7 nucleotides match TRBD2. This CDR3 comprises 15 residues. Losses at the gene ends were 3 bases for V and 0 bases for J; bases not matched to a gene: 3. Germline CDR1 is LNHDA and CDR2 is SQIVND (reference sequence). CDR3 coding DNA: TGTGCCAGTAGTATTCTAGCGGCTAGCACAGATACGCAGTATTTT. Protein sequence: CASSILAASTDTQYF.

The chain carries TRBV7-3 and TRBJ2-7; 12 nucleotides line up with TRBD1. V was clipped by 4 bases and J by 5 bases; unmatched bases: 6. In germline, CDR1 is SGHTA, CDR2 FQGTGA. The CDR3 has 15 residues. CDR3 DNA sequence: TGTGCCAGCAGCTCTACCGGGACAGGGGGCAACGAGCAGTACTTC. Protein product: CASSSTGTGGNEQYF.

This clone has a handful of counts. The chain has TRBV7-9 and TRBJ1-2, with D hard to call. The V end lost 5 bases, the J end lost 7 bases, and 20 bases lay between the germline ends. Per the germline V gene, CDR1 is SEHNR and CDR2 is FQNEAQ (reference sequence). The CDR3 length is 15 residues. The CDR3 region has the DNA TGTGCCAGCAGCCCCGAAGTGGGCGAGGTCGCTGGCTACACCTTC. It yields the protein CASSPEVGEVAGYTF.

CDR3 sequence reads: CASTHGASGRASGANVLTF. As DNA, the CDR3 is TGTGCCAGCACCCACGGGGCTAGCGGGAGGGCCTCTGGGGCCAACGTCCTGACTTTC. The genes are TRBV28 and TRBJ2-6; 12 bases line up with TRBD2. CDR1 is MDHEN, CDR2 SYDVKM, per germline. CDR3 length: 19 amino acids. Losses at the gene ends were 7 bases for V and 0 bases for J; bases not matched to a gene: 10.

This sequence joins TRBV7-9 and TRBJ1-1; 7 positions agree with TRBD1. The CDR3 length is 17 residues. Per the germline V gene, CDR1 is SEHNR and CDR2 is FQNEAQ (reference sequence). Trimming at V came to 4 bases and at J to 0 bases, leaving 11 bases not matched to a gene. This CDR3 reads CASSSKGALGMNTEAFF. The CDR3 DNA follows: TGTGCCAGCAGCTCTAAGGGGGCGCTGGGCATGAACACTGAAGCTTTCTTT. The full variable domain, with the rest looked up from reference TRBV7-9 and TRBJ1-1, is DTGVSQNPRHKITKRGQNVTFRCDPISEHNRLYWYRQTLGQGPEFLTYFQNEAQLEKSRLLSDRFSAERPKGSFSTLEIQRTEQGDSAMYLCASSSKGALGMNTEAFFGQGTRLTVV.

The V call is TRBV7-8, the J call TRBJ1-5, with a tentative D call TRBD1 (5 bases). The length of the CDR3 is 15 residues. V was pared by 5 bases and J by 6 bases, with 17 bases between. Germline CDR1 and CDR2: SGHVS and FQNEAQ. The DNA of the CDR3 is TGTGCCAGCAGCCCGGTTGGGGGGTTAACTCAGCCCCAGCATTTT. Encoded protein: CASSPVGGLTQPQHF.

V is TRBV2 and J is TRBJ1-2; D call uncertain. Looked up from germline, CDR1 is SNHLY and CDR2 is FYNNEI. This CDR3 region has 12 residues. V was shortened by 6 bases and J by 1 base, with 6 bases between the two germline ends. The CDR3 protein is CASRQLNYGYTF. The CDR3, as DNA: TGTGCCAGCAGACAGCTTAACTATGGCTACACCTTC.

This chain connects TRBV5-6 to TRBJ2-2; 10 bases fit TRBD1. Trimming at V came to 4 bases and at J to 4 bases, leaving 7 bases not matched to a gene. CDR1 and CDR2 (germline): SGHDT, YYEEEE. The CDR3 has 16 amino acids. The CDR3 region is CASSDDRGRVTGELFF. For the CDR3, the DNA is TGTGCCAGCAGCGACGACAGGGGGCGCGTCACCGGGGAGCTGTTTTTT.